These T cell receptor beta chains were read from a single sample in a study of blood T cell repertoires in COVID-19. Profiling relied on immunoSEQ multiplex PCR, and the TCRdb table lists in-frame clones only, not all of them. The data contain roughly 300,000 clones, approximately 87% of them seen just once; the ten biggest clones take up around 8%. The sample consisted of peripheral blood. The receptors stem from a woman aged 50 to 60 who had recovered from COVID-19. The CDR3 runs from the conserved cysteine through the conserved F or W. A D gene is named only where the DNA matches it firmly. Part of the rows lack a size; the others show once, few, many or a class for expanded clones.

J	V	D	size	length	DNA	CDR3
TRBJ2-1	TRBV19	TRBD1	few	14	TGTGCCAGTAGGGATGGACAGGGATGGAATGAGCAGTTCTTC	CASRDGQGWNEQFF
TRBJ1-2	TRBV24-1	.	.	12	TGTGCCACTTCCCGGGAGGGCTATGGCTACACCTTC	CATSREGYGYTF
TRBJ2-1	TRBV11-2	.	.	14	TGTGCCAGCAGCTTAGTCTGGCGGGACAATGAGCAGTTCTTC	CASSLVWRDNEQFF
TRBJ1-2	TRBV19	TRBD1	.	15	TGTGCCAGTAGGGCCAACAGGGGACTGAACTATGGCTACACCTTC	CASRANRGLNYGYTF
TRBJ2-1	TRBV28	TRBD2	.	17	TGTGCCAGCAGAACAGGACTAGCGGGGAACTCCTACAATGAGCAGTTCTTC	CASRTGLAGNSYNEQFF
TRBJ2-5	TRBV28	TRBD2	.	14	TGTGCCAGCAGTACGCGGGAGACGGGGGAGACCCAGTACTTC	CASSTRETGETQYF
TRBJ1-2	TRBV2	TRBD1	.	13	TGTGCCAGCGTCAAGACAGGGGGCGATGGCTACACCTTC	CASVKTGGDGYTF
TRBJ1-5	TRBV6-6	.	.	14	TGTGCCAGCAGTTACGGCAGGGAGGGTCAGCCCCAGCATTTT	CASSYGREGQPQHF
TRBJ2-3	TRBV18	.	.	14	TGTGCCAGCTCACCAGACATCAACACAGATACGCAGTATTTT	CASSPDINTDTQYF
TRBJ2-3	TRBV30	.	.	15	TGTGCCTGGGGACTCGGGGCGGGGAGCACAGATACGCAGTATTTT	CAWGLGAGSTDTQYF
TRBJ2-6	TRBV28	TRBD2	once	17	TGTGCCAGCAGGGGGGAGGGGCCTCTCTCGGGGGCCAACGTCCTGACTTTC	CASRGEGPLSGANVLTF
TRBJ2-1	TRBV29-1	TRBD2	.	15	TGCAGCGTAACTGGGAGGGCCTCAGCCCCGAATGAGCAGTTCTTC	CSVTGRASAPNEQFF
TRBJ2-5	TRBV6-4	TRBD2	.	13	TGTGCCAGCAGTCCCGGGGGGACAGAGACCCAGTACTTC	CASSPGGTETQYF
TRBJ1-2	TRBV5-1	TRBD1	.	14	TGCGCCAGCAGCCAGGGACAGGGTGGATATGGCTACACCTTC	CASSQGQGGYGYTF
TRBJ2-2	TRBV5-6	TRBD1	.	16	TGTGCCAGCAGCCAGATCGGGACAGGAGTCACCGGGGAGCTGTTTTTT	CASSQIGTGVTGELFF
TRBJ2-2	TRBV10-2	TRBD2	.	17	TGCGCCAGTCAACAAGCGGGGGCTTGGGCGTCCACCGGGGAGCTGTTTTTT	CASQQAGAWASTGELFF
TRBJ1-5	TRBV27	TRBD1	.	14	TGTGCCAGCAGCCGTACAGGGGGGTTCCAGCCCCAGCATTTT	CASSRTGGFQPQHF
TRBJ1-5	TRBV10-3	.	.	14	TGTGCCACCCACAGGGATAATAGCAATCAGCCCCAGCATTTT	CATHRDNSNQPQHF
TRBJ2-5	TRBV10-3	TRBD2	.	14	TGTGCCATCAGTGGTCTAGCGGACCAAGAGACCCAGTACTTC	CAISGLADQETQYF
TRBJ1-3	TRBV6-5	.	.	12	TGTGTGGCGGGGTCGGGAGGAAACACCATATATTTT	CVAGSGGNTIYF
TRBJ2-7	TRBV6-6	.	.	15	TGTGCCAGCAGTTACCGGGGGGACAGGTCACCCGAGCAGTACTTC	CASSYRGDRSPEQYF
TRBJ2-7	TRBV9	TRBD2	.	12	TGTGCCAGCAGCGTTGAGGGAGGGCCCAAGTACTTC	CASSVEGGPKYF
TRBJ1-2	TRBV5-1	.	.	14	TGCGCCAGCAGCATGGGACACACTAACTATGGCTACACCTTC	CASSMGHTNYGYTF
TRBJ2-1	TRBV3-1/TRBV3-2	TRBD2	.	15	TGTGCCAGCAGCACCTCCTGGGCGGGGGTCAATGAGCAGTTCTTC	CASSTSWAGVNEQFF
TRBJ2-1	TRBV19	TRBD2	.	15	TGTGCCAGCCGGACTAGCGGCCCGCGATACAATGAGCAGTTCTTC	CASRTSGPRYNEQFF
TRBJ2-7	TRBV5-4	.	.	13	TGTGCCAGCAGCTTGCAATCGGGGAACGAGCAGTACTTC	CASSLQSGNEQYF
TRBJ2-7	TRBV19	TRBD1	.	15	TGTGCCAGTAGTGTGGGGGACAGGGCACCCTACGAGCAGTACTTC	CASSVGDRAPYEQYF